A single TCR beta chain is shown here with its context. This entry comes from a study of CD8+CD57+ T cells in acquired aplastic anemia. Genomic DNA was employed as the template in profiling TCR beta VDJ and CDR3. TCRdb reprocessed the reads via MiXCR and lists one record per CDR3 protein. The data contain about 160,000 distinct CDR3 sequences, about 64% of them singletons. All patients picked for sequencing had shown, by flow cytometry, an expansion of CD8+CD57+ cells. CDR1 and CDR2 (germline): SGHRS, YFSETQ. V shed 0 bases and J shed 5 bases, with 9 bases lying between them. The CDR3 totals 14 residues.

The rearrangement joins TRBV5-1 to TRBJ2-1; TRBD1 is a possible D gene (5 bases). The receptor's source is a human donor with aplastic anemia. The specimen was sorted CD4+, CD8+, or CD8+CD57+ T cells (not recorded which) from PBMCs. The CDR3 here is CASSLGGRNNEQFF. CDR3 nucleotides: TGCGCCAGCAGCTTGGGGGGCAGAAACAATGAGCAGTTCTTC.